This T cell receptor (beta chain) was identified in a study of T cell changes during pregnancy in multiple sclerosis. From germline, CDR1 is LNHDA and CDR2 SQIVND (reference sequence). Trimming shortened V by 3 bases and J by 5 bases, and 11 bases separated the two germline ends. The CDR3 is 14 residues long. Clones were read by immunoSEQ multiplex PCR, and TCRdb kept only the in-frame ones, dropping some. Found here are just under 65,000 clones, 91% of them singletons; the top ten hold less than 1.5%. The chain couples TRBV19 to TRBJ1-5; no definite D call. This clonotype was sampled from a female donor in good health, enrolled as a control in a pregnancy study. The source was peripheral blood, collected after pregnancy. As DNA, the CDR3 is TGTGCCAGTAGTATTTTGCAGTTCCATCAGCCCCAGCATTTT. It codes for CASSILQFHQPQHF.